The 22 T cell receptor beta chains listed next were all sequenced from one sample in a study of post-analysis software for immune sequencing data (dated by TCRdb to about 2015). Study-wide conclusions, independent of this receptor: Four to six TRBV segments, including TRBV5-6, TRBV5-1 and TRBV20-1, were significantly more frequent in patients than controls.

Their antigen targets remain unknown. The library was made by PCR. TCRdb shows the sequencer as Illumina HiSeq 2500. To reduce PCR and sequencing biases, unique molecular identifiers were incorporated into the TCR beta cDNA libraries. TCRdb reprocessing: public reads trimmed at Q25 with fastp, clones called with MiXCR, in-frame beta chains kept. For every CDR3 protein sequence, its rows merge into one entry that carries the most common genes and DNA. For this sample the table gives approximately 660,000 distinct CDR3 sequences, of which approximately 60% were detected only once. About 11% of the sample rests with the top ten. The sample taken for sequencing was blood. Every receptor here comes from a girl under 10 years old with multiple sclerosis.

The rearrangement uses TRBV10-3 and TRBJ1-2, with a possible D match to TRBD1 (5 bases). The CDR3 is 13 amino acids. Trimming removed 0 bases from V and 6 bases from J, with 8 bases in between. Germline loops: CDR1 ENHRY, CDR2 SYGVKD. The CDR3 sequence is CAISESRGNGYTF. The DNA of the CDR3 is TGTGCCATCAGTGAGTCGAGGGGAAATGGCTACACCTTC.

The gene calls are TRBV5-1 and TRBJ2-1; 7 bases align to TRBD2. V trimming: 2 bases; J trimming: 2 bases; junction bases outside the gene matches: 7. Per the germline V gene, CDR1 is SGHRS and CDR2 is YFSETQ. CDR3 size: 16 residues. The CDR3 DNA follows: TGCGCCAGCAGCTTAGACTTAGCGGGCCCCTACAATGAGCAGTTCTTC. Translated, it gives CASSLDLAGPYNEQFF.

This chain links TRBV12-3 or TRBV12-4 with TRBJ2-7, with D unresolved. V lost 1 base and J 3 bases, leaving 10 bases between the germline ends. The CDR3 has 14 residues. The CDR3 sequence: CASSLGENRYEQYF. The CDR3 nucleotides are TGTGCCAGCAGTTTAGGCGAGAACCGCTACGAGCAGTACTTC.

This clonotype showed up just a few times. The J gene is TRBJ2-1, the V gene TRBV25-1; D not certain. V was cut by 0 bases and J by 8 bases, with 11 bases left in between. Germline CDR1 reads MGHDK; CDR2 reads SYGVNS. This CDR3 comprises 14 residues. CDR3 sequence reads: CASSEYLGFHEQFF. CDR3 sequence (DNA): TGTGCCAGCAGTGAATATTTGGGGTTTCATGAGCAGTTCTTC.

Details on this clonotype: A read error may account for a junction end that differs from germline. J is TRBJ2-2 and V is TRBV6-5; 8 bases are a match to TRBD2. CDR1 MNHEY and CDR2 SVGAGI come from the germline V gene. The CDR3 runs 16 residues. CDR3 sequence: CASSQGLGVGTGELFF. CDR3 coding DNA: TGTGCTAGCAGTCAGGGACTAGGGGTGGGCACCGGGGAGCTGTTTTTT.

There are a few counts of this clonotype. The chain uses TRBV25-1 and TRBJ2-3; TRBD2 might be the D (6 bases). Trimming cost V 3 bases and J 2 bases, with 9 bases left between them. The CDR3 runs 14 residues. Per germline, CDR1 MGHDK and CDR2 SYGVNS. CDR3 DNA sequence: TGTGCCAGCAGTGAGGGGGGAACCACAGATACGCAGTATTTT. Protein: CASSEGGTTDTQYF.

This clonotype was observed a few times. This rearrangement joins TRBV4-2 to TRBJ1-2; possible D gene TRBD1, 6 bases. CDR3 length: 15 residues. Germline assignment: CDR1 LGHNA and CDR2 YNFKEQ. V was trimmed by 1 base and J by 8 bases, leaving 17 bases between them. The CDR3 loop reads CASSQVLRDTVGYTF. The CDR3 DNA sequence: TGTGCCAGCAGCCAAGTTCTCCGGGACACTGTAGGCTACACCTTC.

On this clonotype itself: A read error may produce the germline difference seen at one junction end. This chain connects TRBV20-1 to TRBJ1-2; D call uncertain. Germline V CDR1 and CDR2: DFQATT, SNEGSKA (reference sequence). The CDR3 runs to 12 residues. The DNA for the CDR3 is TGCAGGGCTAGACGTCCTAACTATGGCTACACCTTC. As protein: CRARRPNYGYTF.

The rearrangement joins TRBV2 to TRBJ2-1; TRBD2 is a possible D gene (6 bases). The CDR3 sequence is 14 residues long. CDR1 SNHLY and CDR2 FYNNEI come from the germline V gene. V was cut by 7 bases and J by 4 bases, with 14 bases left in between. CDR3 nucleotide sequence: TGTGCCAGCACTGTGGCGGGGACTTACAATGAGCAGTTCTTC. This encodes CASTVAGTYNEQFF.

This clonotype was counted a few times. The chain couples TRBV12-3 or TRBV12-4 to TRBJ2-5; 8 nucleotides align to TRBD2. With V trimmed by 5 bases and J by 4 bases, 12 bases remained unmatched. The CDR3 has 16 amino acids. The CDR3 bases are TGTGCCAGCAGTCCCGGGGGGGCCGTTCGTTCAGAGACCCAGTACTTC. Encoded protein: CASSPGGAVRSETQYF.

This chain connects TRBV20-1 to TRBJ2-1, with 9 bases identical to TRBD2. Germline V gene data show CDR1 as DFQATT and CDR2 as SNEGSKA (reference sequence). V lost 0 bases, J lost 1 base, and 4 bases stayed unmatched. This CDR3 has 16 amino acids. The CDR3 DNA follows: TGCAGTGCTAGAGATCTCGCGGGAGGGTCCTACAATGAGCAGTTCTTC. Residues: CSARDLAGGSYNEQFF.

Turning to this clonotype: One end of the junction fails to match germline, which may point to a read error. The gene calls are TRBV6-4 and TRBJ2-3; D not resolved. Germline assignment: CDR1 MRHNA and CDR2 SNTAGT. The CDR3 loop spans 16 amino acids. The CDR3 nucleotides are TGTGCCAGCAGTGACACCCGGTCAGTAGGCACGGATACGCAGTATTTT. Its translation is CASSDTRSVGTDTQYF.

This clonotype appeared a few times. The V call is TRBV6-5, the J call TRBJ2-3, with D perhaps given as TRBD1 or TRBD2 (5 bases each). There are 15 residues in the CDR3. The V end lost 5 bases, the J end lost 5 bases, and 17 bases lay between the germline ends. Germline V lookup: CDR1 MNHEY, CDR2 SVGAGI. In DNA, the CDR3 is TGTGCCAGCAGTGCAGGGACCGGTGGGGGAGATACGCAGTATTTT. It is translated as CASSAGTGGGDTQYF.

The chain carries TRBV9 and TRBJ2-1; the D call may be TRBD1 or TRBD2 (5 bases each). The CDR3 contains 14 residues. The V and J ends lost 0 bases and 13 bases respectively, with 17 bases between them. Per the germline V gene, CDR1 is SGDLS and CDR2 is YYNGEE. DNA for the CDR3: TGTGCCAGCAGCGTAGTGGGGTCCGGGGCAGTACAGTTCTTC. Encoded protein: CASSVVGSGAVQFF.

V is TRBV6-1 and J is TRBJ2-7; 10 bases are shared with TRBD2. J was trimmed by 2 bases and V by 7 bases; bases with no gene match: 8. The CDR3 totals 15 residues. From germline, CDR1 is MNHNS and CDR2 SASEGT. In DNA form, the CDR3 reads TGTGCCAGCACACGACTAGCGGGTACCGCCTACGAGCAGTACTTC. Translating it yields CASTRLAGTAYEQYF.

The chain recombines TRBV9 with TRBJ2-7; TRBD2 is a possible D gene (6 bases). Germline values: CDR1 SGDLS, CDR2 YYNGEE. This CDR3 region has 15 residues. The germline V and J ends were trimmed by 0 bases and 4 bases, with 14 bases remaining between them. In DNA, the CDR3 is TGTGCCAGCAGCGTAGGCGGGGTAACGGAGTACGAGCAGTACTTC. The encoded protein is CASSVGGVTEYEQYF.

V usage is TRBV25-1 and J usage is TRBJ2-5; unclear D gene. Germline V gives CDR1 MGHDK, CDR2 SYGVNS. The V end lost 5 bases, the J end lost 4 bases, and 5 bases lay between the germline ends. There are 11 residues in the CDR3. The chain's CDR3 is CASSNRETQYF. Here the CDR3 DNA reads TGTGCCAGCAGTAATCGAGAGACCCAGTACTTC.

The chain has TRBV6-2 or TRBV6-3 and TRBJ2-5; D unclear. CDR1 MNHEY and CDR2 SVGEGT come from the germline V gene. This CDR3 contains 12 residues. The V gene lost 3 bases and the J gene lost 5 bases, with 7 bases spanning the gap. CDR3 coding DNA: TGTGCCAGCAGTTATAGGGTGGAGACCCAGTACTTC. This sequence encodes CASSYRVETQYF.

The chain has TRBV20-1 and TRBJ2-7, with 7 bases aligning to TRBD2. The V gene end was trimmed by 5 bases and the J gene end by 3 bases; junction bases not matched to a gene: 10. This CDR3 is 14 amino acids long. Germline CDR1 reads DFQATT; CDR2 reads SNEGSKA (reference sequence). In DNA form, the CDR3 reads TGCAGTGCTCCGTCAACACTAGCGAACTACGAGCAGTACTTC. Its protein product is CSAPSTLANYEQYF.

This rearrangement joins TRBV7-9 to TRBJ2-7, with a tentative D call TRBD1 (6 bases). The closer fit of TRBJ2-5 to the DNA end suggests the J call may be wrong. The CDR3 loop spans 14 amino acids. The germline CDR1 and CDR2 sequences are SEHNR and FQNEAQ (reference sequence). CDR3 nucleotide sequence: TGTGCCAGCAGCCCATCAGGGGAAAAAGAGACCCAGTACTTC. This translates into CASSPSGEKETQYF.

Regarding this clonotype: It is likely a read error, because the conserved phenylalanine at the end of the CDR3 is missing. The genes are TRBV19 and TRBJ2-7; TRBD1 might be the D (6 bases). The end of the DNA is better explained by TRBJ2-5, so the J call may be wrong. The CDR3 is 15 residues long. The germline CDR1 and CDR2 sequences are LNHDA and SQIVND (reference sequence). The CDR3 is CASSSGQYALRTQYL. DNA of the CDR3: TGTGCCAGTAGTTCCGGACAGTACGCCCTACGGACCCAGTACCTC.

The genes are TRBV20-1 and TRBJ2-3, with D unresolved. This CDR3 spans 15 amino acids. Germline CDR1 DFQATT, CDR2 SNEGSKA (reference sequence). V lost 6 bases and J lost 0, with 16 bases in between. In DNA, the CDR3 is TGCAGTGCCAGCAATACGGCCTCTAGCACAGATACGCAGTATTTT. Protein sequence: CSASNTASSTDTQYF.